This TCR beta chain is drawn from a study of T cell responses to AZD1222 COVID-19 vaccine. The study, taken as a whole, reports: The span of vaccine-associated CD4 TCRs extended across spike, with dominance at 160-218 and 743-854. Every sample of the repertoires postdated the peak T cell response.

Worth noting for this clone: Its target is not known.

Here immunoSEQ multiplex PCR was the method, and the copy in TCRdb shows in-frame clones only, minus some. The sample has more than 110,000 clones. The clonotype comes from an adult in good health. Sequencing was performed on peripheral blood.

CDR3 DNA: TGCAGCGTTGAAGCTGGGACTAACTATGGCTACACCTTC. It is translated as CSVEAGTNYGYTF. The chain employs TRBV29-1 and TRBJ1-2; D not certain. This CDR3 contains 13 residues. Germline V gene lookup returns CDR1 SQVTM and CDR2 ANQGSEA. Trimming left V 1 base short and J 0 bases short, with 6 bases between.